Below, 18 T cell receptor beta chains from the same sample are listed, as sequenced in a study of blood T cell repertoires in COVID-19. Produced via immunoSEQ multiplex PCR; TCRdb's table is partial and in-frame only. The table lists some 240,000 clones, 92% of them singletons, with around 0.84% in the top ten. Source material: peripheral blood. The receptors were sampled from a man aged 60 to 69 with COVID-19, enrolled during active disease.

A remark on this clone: At the DNA level, this CDR3 is encoded by other sequences in the same sample as well. The chain employs TRBV18 and TRBJ1-5; D is unresolved. The CDR3 spans 14 residues. Trimming pared 2 bases from V and 2 bases from J, leaving 7 bases between. Looked up from germline, CDR1 is KGHSH and CDR2 is LQKENI. The CDR3 region is CASSPSGGNQPQHF. CDR3 nucleotides: TGTGCCAGCTCACCATCCGGGGGCAATCAGCCCCAGCATTTT.

The chain couples TRBV7-9 to TRBJ2-1; a possible D gene is TRBD2 (5 bases). Germline assignment: CDR1 SEHNR and CDR2 FQNEAQ (reference sequence). This CDR3 is built from 14 residues. The germline V and J ends were trimmed by 4 bases and 9 bases, with 16 bases remaining between them. CDR3: CASSSSPQRVEQFF. The CDR3 nucleotides are TGTGCCAGCAGCTCATCCCCACAGAGGGTTGAGCAGTTCTTC.

The chain recombines TRBV30 with TRBJ1-2; D is unresolved. Germline V gives CDR1 GTSNPN, CDR2 SVGIG (reference sequence). Trimming cost V 5 bases and J 6 bases, with 7 bases left between them. The CDR3 has 10 residues. In DNA, the CDR3 is TGTGCCTGGGGCAGCGATGGCTACACCTTC. As protein: CAWGSDGYTF.

This clone was picked up one time. The chain uses TRBV5-1 and TRBJ1-2; the D is unclear. Looked up from germline, CDR1 is SGHRS and CDR2 is YFSETQ. V lost 1 base to trimming and J lost 2 bases, with 9 bases between them. CDR3 length equals 14 residues. CDR3 nucleotide sequence: TGCGCCAGCAGCTTGCGTAACCGGAACTATGGCTACACCTTC. Translated, it gives CASSLRNRNYGYTF.

The chain uses TRBV7-9 and TRBJ1-4, with 9 bases fitting TRBD1. Losses at the gene ends were 4 bases for V and 3 bases for J; bases not matched to a gene: 6. Germline loops: CDR1 SEHNR, CDR2 FQNEAQ (reference sequence). The CDR3 runs to 16 residues. In DNA form, the CDR3 reads TGTGCCAGCAGCTCGGGACAGGGCTCAGCTAATGAAAAACTGTTTTTT. This sequence encodes CASSSGQGSANEKLFF. The whole variable domain, filled in from reference TRBV7-9 and TRBJ1-4, reads DTGVSQNPRHKITKRGQNVTFRCDPISEHNRLYWYRQTLGQGPEFLTYFQNEAQLEKSRLLSDRFSAERPKGSFSTLEIQRTEQGDSAMYLCASSSGQGSANEKLFFGSGTQLSVL.

The chain carries TRBV7-3 and TRBJ2-1, with D possibly TRBD1 on 6 matching bases. This CDR3 is 14 amino acids long. V gave up 5 bases and J gave up 7 bases, with 15 bases separating them. Germline CDR1 is SGHTA and CDR2 is FQGTGA. The DNA of the CDR3 is TGTGCCAGCAGCCAACTGGTAAGGGGGAATGAGCAGTTCTTC. It codes for CASSQLVRGNEQFF.

The rearrangement joins TRBV2 to TRBJ1-2, with a possible D match to TRBD1 (5 bases). The ends were cut back, 6 bases at V and 1 base at J, with 12 bases in the middle. Germline V CDR1 and CDR2: SNHLY, FYNNEI. The CDR3 extends over 14 amino acids. CDR3 in amino acids: CASRRGADNYGYTF. The CDR3 DNA reads as TGTGCCAGCAGGCGCGGGGCCGATAACTATGGCTACACCTTC.

In this sample, this clone turned up once. V gene TRBV18 combines with J gene TRBJ1-4, with unresolved D. The CDR3 length is 16 residues. Trimming took 2 bases from V and 1 from J, leaving 11 bases between them. CDR1 and CDR2 from the germline V gene are KGHSH and LQKENI. CDR3 sequence reads: CASSPGSAVTNEKLFF. CDR3 bases: TGTGCCAGCTCACCAGGGTCTGCGGTAACTAATGAAAAACTGTTTTTT.

The J gene is TRBJ1-5, the V gene TRBV5-1; D is unclear. Germline assignment: CDR1 SGHRS and CDR2 YFSETQ. The CDR3 spans 13 residues. Trimming stripped 3 bases from V and 7 bases from J, with 11 bases between. The CDR3 DNA sequence: TGCGCCAGCAGCTGGACTCTAGGGCAGCCCCAGCATTTT. Translated, it gives CASSWTLGQPQHF.

The chain is built from TRBV19 and TRBJ1-6; the match to TRBD1 covers 9 bases. The CDR3 length is 16 residues. The germline CDR1 and CDR2 sequences are LNHDA and SQIVND (reference sequence). V was clipped by 2 bases and J by 6 bases; unmatched bases: 5. This CDR3 reads CASSITRTGVNSPLHF. The CDR3 DNA reads as TGTGCCAGTAGTATAACCAGGACAGGGGTTAATTCACCCCTCCACTTT.

The chain recombines TRBV7-9 with TRBJ1-5; possibly TRBD1 for D (5 bases). CDR1 is SEHNR and CDR2 is FQNEAQ in the germline V gene (reference sequence). The ends were cut back, 5 bases at V and 4 bases at J, with 12 bases in the middle. This CDR3 has 14 residues. The CDR3 region has the DNA TGTGCCAGCAGCCCGGACACTCTTAATCAGCCCCAGCATTTT. It specifies CASSPDTLNQPQHF.

The gene calls are TRBV7-9 and TRBJ1-4; D remains ambiguous. Germline CDR1 SEHNR, CDR2 FQNEAQ (reference sequence). The CDR3 is made up of 13 amino acids. V was shortened by 5 bases and J by 6 bases, with 10 bases between the two germline ends. The CDR3 DNA sequence: TGTGCCAGCAGCGCCCTGATAGATGAAAAACTGTTTTTT. Encoded protein: CASSALIDEKLFF.

This sequence joins TRBV25-1 and TRBJ1-3, with a possible D match to TRBD1 (6 bases). V lost 4 bases and J 2 bases, leaving 15 bases between the germline ends. This CDR3 comprises 16 residues. Germline-derived CDR1 and CDR2 are MGHDK and SYGVNS. DNA of the CDR3: TGTGCCAGCAGTGCCGGACCGGGGGGCCCTGGAAACACCATATATTTT. Translated, it gives CASSAGPGGPGNTIYF.

This chain links TRBV3-1 (or the pseudogene TRBV3-2) with TRBJ2-7, with 10 positions matching TRBD1. This CDR3 is built from 15 residues. V lost 5 bases, J lost 4 bases, and 8 bases stayed unmatched. Germline loops: CDR1 LGHDT, CDR2 YNNKEL (reference sequence). The chain's CDR3 is CASSLSTGGGYEQYF. In DNA form, the CDR3 reads TGTGCCAGCAGCTTGTCGACAGGGGGCGGGTACGAGCAGTACTTC.

The gene calls are TRBV5-1 and TRBJ2-2; D is uncertain. The CDR3 consists of 14 residues. Between the trimmed V and J ends, which lost 2 bases and 4 bases, there was a span of 9 bases. Germline CDR1 and CDR2: SGHRS and YFSETQ. In DNA, the CDR3 is TGCGCCAGCAGCTTTGAAGGAGTCACCGGGGAGCTGTTTTTT. Its protein is CASSFEGVTGELFF.

The CDR3 loop reads CASSVTSPGYGYTF. CDR3 sequence (DNA): TGTGCCAGTAGTGTAACCTCCCCCGGGTATGGCTACACCTTC. This chain joins TRBV19 and TRBJ1-2; D gene unclear. The length of the CDR3 is 14 residues. The germline V and J ends were trimmed by 5 bases and 5 bases, with 15 bases remaining between them. The germline gives CDR1 LNHDA, CDR2 SQIVND (reference sequence).

The rearrangement uses TRBV7-2 and TRBJ2-2; D not certain. The germline V and J ends were trimmed by 1 base and 2 bases, with 11 bases remaining between them. Germline CDR1 and CDR2: SGHTA and FQGNSA. This CDR3 is built from 16 residues. CDR3 sequence: CASSLVGTVNTGELFF. CDR3 coding DNA: TGTGCCAGCAGCTTAGTAGGAACAGTTAACACCGGGGAGCTGTTTTTT.

This chain uses TRBV28 with TRBJ2-7, with 8 bases lining up with TRBD2. The length of the CDR3 is 12 residues. Germline loops: CDR1 MDHEN, CDR2 SYDVKM. The trim removed 1 base at V and 7 bases at J, leaving 0 bases unmatched. The CDR3: CASSLLAGEQYF. CDR3 in DNA: TGTGCCAGCAGTTTATTAGCGGGAGAGCAGTACTTC.